The rows below give T cell receptor beta chains drawn from one sample of a study of cytomegalovirus exposure and HLA in healthy donors. Clones were read by immunoSEQ multiplex PCR, and TCRdb kept only the in-frame ones, dropping some. Of some 160,000 clones listed, around 80% are singletons. The sample consisted of PBMCs. The receptors here all came from a man aged 40-49 years in good health and CMV-seronegative. Both conserved end residues are part of each CDR3. D genes are given only for firm matches. A row's size may be missing; if present it is once, few, many or a size class.

d_call j_call clone_size v_call cdr3_length cdr3_aa cdr3_nt
NA TRBJ1-3 NA TRBV18 15 CASSPDILSGNTIYF TGTGCCAGCTCACCAGACATTCTCTCTGGAAACACCATATATTTT
NA TRBJ2-3 NA TRBV5-1 13 CASSGQLTDTQYF TGCGCCAGCAGCGGACAGCTGACAGATACGCAGTATTTT
NA TRBJ1-2 NA TRBV2 14 CASSAERGLYGYTF TGTGCCAGCAGTGCGGAGAGGGGGTTGTATGGCTACACCTTC
TRBD1 TRBJ2-7 NA TRBV12-5 14 CASGLTGQSYEQYF TGTGCTAGTGGTTTGACGGGACAGTCCTACGAGCAGTACTTC
TRBD1 TRBJ1-3 NA TRBV6-1 16 CASSDLRGISGNTIYF TGTGCCAGCAGTGACCTCAGGGGGATCTCTGGAAACACCATATATTTT
TRBD1 TRBJ2-1 NA TRBV11-3 15 CASSLRDRGLNEQFF TGTGCCAGCAGCCTCAGGGACAGGGGGCTCAATGAGCAGTTCTTC
TRBD1 TRBJ2-5 NA TRBV5-1 14 CASSSGQGRETQYF TGCGCCAGCAGCTCGGGACAGGGGAGGGAGACCCAGTACTTC
TRBD1 TRBJ1-4 few TRBV5-4 13 CASSLGQGEKLFF TGTGCCAGCAGCTTGGGACAGGGAGAAAAACTGTTTTTT
NA TRBJ1-2 NA TRBV19 15 CASSMSSRDTYGYTF TGTGCCAGTAGTATGTCCTCACGGGACACCTATGGCTACACCTTC
TRBD1 TRBJ2-5 NA TRBV5-4 14 CASSPGTDQETQYF TGTGCCAGCAGCCCTGGGACAGACCAAGAGACCCAGTACTTC
TRBD2 TRBJ2-2 NA TRBV19 18 CASSNPGLAGGGTGELFF TGTGCCAGTAGTAATCCGGGACTAGCGGGAGGAGGGACCGGGGAGCTGTTTTTT
TRBD2 TRBJ2-5 NA TRBV10-3 17 CAISDGSGGVGQETQYF TGTGCCATCAGTGATGGTAGCGGGGGGGTGGGGCAAGAGACCCAGTACTTC
TRBD1 TRBJ1-5 NA TRBV7-2 15 CASSLRQGRNQPQHF TGTGCCAGCAGCTTGAGACAGGGCCGCAATCAGCCCCAGCATTTT
NA TRBJ1-2 NA TRBV4-3 13 CASSRTRDSAYTF TGCGCCAGCAGCCGGACTAGGGACTCCGCCTACACCTTC
NA TRBJ2-7 NA TRBV4-3 14 CASSQDNENYEQYF TGCGCCAGCAGCCAAGACAACGAGAACTACGAGCAGTACTTC
TRBD1 TRBJ2-1 once TRBV5-1 14 CASSVRDREVEQFF TGCGCCAGCAGCGTCCGGGACAGGGAGGTCGAGCAGTTCTTC
NA TRBJ2-5 NA TRBV5-1 17 CASSDWGTRHTQETQYF TGCGCCAGCAGCGACTGGGGGACTCGACATACCCAAGAGACCCAGTACTTC
NA TRBJ2-7 NA TRBV11-2 16 CASSLGQRLSSYEQYF TGTGCCAGCAGCTTAGGACAGAGATTGAGCTCCTACGAGCAGTACTTC
NA TRBJ2-7 NA TRBV6-5 13 CASSYSRGYEQYF TGTGCCAGCAGTTACTCCAGGGGATACGAGCAGTACTTC
TRBD1 TRBJ1-4 NA TRBV11-2 16 CASSFWTGSTNEKLFF TGTGCCAGCAGCTTTTGGACAGGTTCAACTAATGAAAAACTGTTTTTT